Below are 21 T cell receptor beta chains sequenced from a single sample in a study of Ad26.COV2.S vaccination and SARS-CoV-2 variants. Sequenced by immunoSEQ multiplex PCR; TCRdb stores in-frame clones only, minus some. This table holds about 680,000 clones, around 90% found once. Treatment noted: about 20 received Ad26.COV2.S at low or high dose, single or two shots; a few received placebo; per-sample allocation not given. Sampling was done on day 63 after the first vaccine or placebo injection. Sample: peripheral blood, taken in a trial of Ad26.COV2.S vaccine versus placebo. The source is a person aged 18-60 years who received the Ad26.COV2.S COVID-19 vaccine or a placebo.

CDR3 sequence: CASSQGGGQPQHF. Here the CDR3 DNA reads TGTGCCAGCAGCCAAGGAGGGGGACAGCCCCAGCATTTT. The genes are TRBV6-5 and TRBJ1-5, with D possibly TRBD1 on 6 matching bases. This CDR3 comprises 13 residues. The germline V gene has CDR1 MNHEY and CDR2 SVGAGI. V was clipped by 6 bases and J by 7 bases, with 13 bases between them.

V usage is TRBV19 and J usage is TRBJ2-1; 10 nucleotides match TRBD2. The CDR3 spans 15 residues. V gave up 6 bases and J gave up 10 bases; unmatched junction bases: 12. Per the germline V gene, CDR1 is LNHDA and CDR2 is SQIVND (reference sequence). CDR3 protein: CASSTSVAGGQEQFF. The CDR3 bases are TGTGCCAGTAGCACTAGCGTAGCGGGAGGACAGGAGCAGTTCTTC.

The chain is built from TRBV2 and TRBJ1-2; TRBD1 might be the D (6 bases). Trimming left V 6 bases short and J 7 bases short, with 24 bases between. The CDR3 covers 16 residues. Germline CDR1 reads SNHLY; CDR2 reads FYNNEI. CDR3 sequence: CASSGQPRDIGRGYTF. The CDR3 DNA follows: TGTGCCAGCAGCGGCCAGCCCCGGGACATTGGGCGTGGCTACACCTTC.

This rearrangement joins TRBV3-1 (or the pseudogene TRBV3-2) to TRBJ2-7, with 9 bases identical to TRBD2. This CDR3 is 15 amino acids long. With 2 bases clipped from V and 0 bases from J, the junction kept 2 bases outside the gene matches. The germline V gene encodes CDR1 LGHDT and CDR2 YNNKEL (reference sequence). CDR3 coding DNA: TGTGCCAGCAGCCAATCTAGCGGGGACTCCTACGAGCAGTACTTC. It specifies CASSQSSGDSYEQYF.

V usage is TRBV7-2 and J usage is TRBJ2-3; 8 nucleotides agree with TRBD2. The CDR3 is 17 amino acids. V shed 2 bases, J shed 4 bases, and the junction held 11 bases outside the gene matches. Germline V gene sequence: CDR1 SGHTA, CDR2 FQGNSA. The CDR3 DNA follows: TGTGCCAGCAGCTTACCCCGGGGGGGGGCGTCAGCAGATACGCAGTATTTT. Its translation is CASSLPRGGASADTQYF.

The chain uses TRBV5-1 and TRBJ1-4; 11 positions match TRBD1. The CDR3 contains 14 residues. V gave up 4 bases and J gave up 8 bases; unmatched junction bases: 4. Germline CDR1 is SGHRS and CDR2 is YFSETQ. The CDR3 coding sequence is TGCGCCAGCAGCAGGACAGGGGGCCTCGAAAAACTGTTTTTT. Its protein is CASSRTGGLEKLFF.

The V gene is TRBV5-1, the J gene TRBJ2-7; D is ambiguous. CDR1 SGHRS and CDR2 YFSETQ come from the germline V gene. V lost 1 base, J lost 0 bases, and 8 bases lay in between. CDR3 length: 14 residues. The CDR3 here is CASSLTVGSYEQYF. CDR3 nucleotides: TGCGCCAGCAGCTTGACGGTGGGCTCCTACGAGCAGTACTTC.

J is TRBJ2-5 and V is TRBV7-9; D is perhaps TRBD1 or TRBD2 (5 bases each). The V gene's germline CDR1 is SEHNR and CDR2 FQNEAQ (reference sequence). V was cut by 5 bases and J by 1 base, with 11 bases left in between. This CDR3 has 14 residues. The CDR3 DNA follows: TGTGCCAGCAGCCCAGGGACGGCCCAAGAGACCCAGTACTTC. It is translated as CASSPGTAQETQYF.

The J gene is TRBJ2-7, the V gene TRBV19, with a tentative D call TRBD1 (5 bases). The CDR3 contains 14 residues. The germline V gene has CDR1 LNHDA and CDR2 SQIVND (reference sequence). With 4 bases removed from V and 0 bases from J, the gap between germline ends came to 10 bases. CDR3: CASSTQDLSYEQYF. CDR3 DNA: TGTGCCAGTAGTACACAGGATCTCTCCTACGAGCAGTACTTC.

This chain uses TRBV19 with TRBJ2-1; D uncertain. The ends were cut back, 0 bases at V and 1 base at J, with 10 bases in the middle. Germline V gene sequence: CDR1 LNHDA, CDR2 SQIVND (reference sequence). The CDR3 is 16 residues long. DNA for the CDR3: TGTGCCAGTAGTATAGATCACAGCGCGTCCTACAATGAGCAGTTCTTC. Residues: CASSIDHSASYNEQFF.

The J gene is TRBJ2-3, the V gene TRBV24-1; D is possibly TRBD1 (5 bases). The V end was cut by 4 bases, the J end by 6 bases, with 13 bases between. Per germline, CDR1 KGHDR and CDR2 SFDVKD. The CDR3 contains 14 residues. CDR3 sequence reads: CATSDSTVRDTQYF. Here the CDR3 DNA reads TGTGCCACCAGTGACTCGACAGTAAGGGATACGCAGTATTTT.

The CDR3 bases are TGTGCCAGCAGCCTCGGGACAGGCACATTCGGGGGAAATGAGCAGTTCTTC. Amino acid sequence: CASSLGTGTFGGNEQFF. The chain combines TRBV7-6 with TRBJ2-1; TRBD1 agrees at 8 bases. The CDR3 extends over 17 amino acids. CDR1 is SGHVS, CDR2 FNYEAQ, per germline. The J segment lost 7 bases and the V segment lost 5 bases, leaving 16 bases of the junction unmatched. The full variable domain, with the rest looked up from reference TRBV7-6 and TRBJ2-1, is GAGVSQSPRYKVTKRGQDVALRCDPISGHVSLYWYRQALGQGPEFLTYFNYEAQQDKSGLPNDRFSAERPEGSISTLTIQRTEQRDSAMYRCASSLGTGTFGGNEQFFGPGTRLTVL.

V usage is TRBV5-1 and J usage is TRBJ2-7; no clear D gene. CDR1 SGHRS and CDR2 YFSETQ come from the germline V gene. V was cut by 5 bases and J by 12 bases, with 15 bases left in between. The CDR3 length is 11 residues. The CDR3 sequence is CASSPDRTWYF. CDR3 DNA sequence: TGCGCCAGCAGTCCGGACCGTACTTGGTACTTC.

The chain carries TRBV3-1 (or the pseudogene TRBV3-2) and TRBJ1-2; TRBD1 matches 7 bases. CDR1 LGHDT and CDR2 YNNKEL come from the germline V gene (reference sequence). V lost 1 base, J lost 8 bases, and 10 bases stayed unmatched. This CDR3 is 15 amino acids long. The CDR3 is CASSQAGRTGEGYTF. The CDR3 nucleotides are TGTGCCAGCAGCCAAGCGGGTCGAACAGGGGAGGGCTACACCTTC.

This rearrangement joins TRBV24-1 to TRBJ1-5; weak D call: TRBD1 (6 bases). V lost 9 bases and J lost 0, with 23 bases in between. From germline, CDR1 is KGHDR and CDR2 SFDVKD. The CDR3 extends over 18 amino acids. This CDR3 is CATGGLGPGGYSNQPQHF. The CDR3 nucleotides read TGTGCCACCGGGGGCCTGGGCCCTGGAGGATATAGCAATCAGCCCCAGCATTTT.

The gene calls are TRBV6-5 and TRBJ1-5; D gene uncertain. The V gene lost 3 bases and the J gene lost 0 bases, with 9 bases spanning the gap. This CDR3 is 15 amino acids long. CDR1 is MNHEY and CDR2 is SVGAGI in the germline V gene. CDR3 in amino acids: CASSYLSSSNQPQHF. CDR3 in DNA: TGTGCCAGCAGTTATCTAAGTTCTAGCAATCAGCCCCAGCATTTT.

The J gene is TRBJ2-5, the V gene TRBV19; D is perhaps TRBD1 or TRBD2 (5 bases each). The CDR3 has 18 residues. V was clipped by 4 bases and J by 7 bases, with 28 bases between them. Germline V gene sequence: CDR1 LNHDA, CDR2 SQIVND (reference sequence). The CDR3 sequence: CASSTRNTGRDVIVTQYF. The CDR3 DNA sequence: TGTGCCAGTAGTACGAGGAATACGGGTCGGGACGTCATCGTGACCCAGTACTTC.

The chain is built from TRBV27 and TRBJ2-6, with 10 bases that match TRBD1. CDR1 and CDR2 (germline): MNHEY, SMNVEV (reference sequence). The CDR3 sequence is 18 residues long. The J segment lost 3 bases and the V segment lost 5 bases, leaving 10 bases of the junction unmatched. CDR3 in DNA: TGTGCCAGCAGTAACGTCCCGGGACAGGGGATTGGGGCCAACGTCCTGACTTTC. Protein product: CASSNVPGQGIGANVLTF.

V and J are TRBV20-1 and TRBJ2-1, with 8 bases lining up with TRBD2. Germline CDR1 and CDR2: DFQATT and SNEGSKA (reference sequence). The CDR3 length is 16 residues. Germline trimming cut 3 bases from V and 2 bases from J; bases unmatched to any gene: 9. The CDR3 is CSASRLAGSTYNEQFF. The CDR3 nucleotides are TGCAGTGCTAGTAGGCTAGCGGGCAGTACCTACAATGAGCAGTTCTTC.

The V gene is TRBV3-1 (or the pseudogene TRBV3-2), the J gene TRBJ2-5; 9 bases match TRBD2. The V segment lost 0 bases and the J segment 3 bases; nucleotides outside the gene matches: 2. The length of the CDR3 is 15 residues. Germline values: CDR1 LGHDT, CDR2 YNNKEL (reference sequence). This CDR3 reads CASSQDRTSEETQYF. In DNA form, the CDR3 reads TGTGCCAGCAGCCAAGACAGGACTAGCGAAGAGACCCAGTACTTC.

The rearrangement links TRBV5-5 to TRBJ1-4; TRBD1 matches at 8 bases. Germline lookup yields CDR1 SGHKS and CDR2 YYEKEE (reference sequence). Trimming at V came to 4 bases and at J to 7 bases, leaving 9 bases not matched to a gene. The CDR3 has 15 residues. CDR3 DNA sequence: TGTGCCAGCAGCCCGAGACAGGGGCGAGGTGAAAAACTGTTTTTT. Protein: CASSPRQGRGEKLFF.